A selection of T cell receptor beta chains follows, all from one sample in a study of cytomegalovirus exposure and HLA in healthy donors. Assay: immunoSEQ multiplex PCR; the TCRdb copy retains only in-frame clones and omits some. Of nearly 200,000 clones in the sample, 85% to 90% were seen once. The sequencing input was PBMCs. The receptors were sampled from a man aged 30-40 years in good health and CMV-seronegative. CDR3s include the opening cysteine and the closing phenylalanine or tryptophan. D genes are given only for firm matches. Expanded clones are given a class, and other clones once, few, many or no size at all.

D: NA
V: TRBV19
J: TRBJ2-1
size: NA
CDR3: CASSIGLLGGGEQFF
DNA: TGTGCCAGTAGTATAGGGCTGCTGGGGGGTGGGGAGCAGTTCTTC

D: NA
V: TRBV11-2
J: TRBJ2-1
size: NA
CDR3: CASSFVPNNEQFF
DNA: TGTGCCAGCAGCTTCGTCCCTAACAATGAGCAGTTCTTC

D: NA
V: TRBV19
J: TRBJ1-3
size: NA
CDR3: CASNIPDRGNTIYF
DNA: TGTGCCAGTAACATACCAGACAGAGGAAACACCATATATTTT

D: TRBD2
V: TRBV2
J: TRBJ2-3
size: once
CDR3: CASTIAGVKQDTQYF
DNA: TGTGCCAGCACAATAGCGGGAGTGAAGCAAGATACGCAGTATTTT

D: TRBD2
V: TRBV5-1
J: TRBJ2-2
size: NA
CDR3: CASSLDAGGPSTGELFF
DNA: TGCGCCAGCAGCTTGGACGCGGGGGGGCCGAGCACCGGGGAGCTGTTTTTT

D: NA
V: TRBV29-1
J: TRBJ2-1
size: NA
CDR3: CSVYSQGQPNEQFF
DNA: TGCAGCGTGTATAGCCAGGGCCAACCCAATGAGCAGTTCTTC

D: TRBD2
V: TRBV29-1
J: TRBJ2-1
size: few
CDR3: CSVEPEGEMGGYNEQFF
DNA: TGCAGCGTTGAACCTGAGGGCGAAATGGGGGGGTACAATGAGCAGTTCTTC

D: NA
V: TRBV2
J: TRBJ1-1
size: NA
CDR3: CASSEAGTGIRTEAFF
DNA: TGTGCCAGCAGTGAAGCGGGCACAGGGATACGCACTGAAGCTTTCTTT

D: TRBD1
V: TRBV19
J: TRBJ1-2
size: NA
CDR3: CASSPQNDRAGGYTF
DNA: TGTGCCAGTAGCCCCCAAAACGACAGGGCGGGTGGCTACACCTTC

D: NA
V: TRBV11-2
J: TRBJ1-5
size: once
CDR3: CASSSRAREEYYQPQHF
DNA: TGTGCCAGCAGCTCTCGAGCCCGGGAAGAATATTATCAGCCCCAGCATTTT

D: NA
V: TRBV19
J: TRBJ1-4
size: NA
CDR3: CASIGATNEKLFF
DNA: TGTGCCAGTATTGGAGCAACTAATGAAAAACTGTTTTTT

D: NA
V: TRBV6-1
J: TRBJ1-4
size: NA
CDR3: CASREGVREKLFF
DNA: TGTGCCAGCAGAGAGGGCGTGAGGGAAAAACTGTTTTTT

D: TRBD1
V: TRBV2
J: TRBJ1-3
size: NA
CDR3: CASSVQGASGNTIYF
DNA: TGTGCCAGCAGTGTACAGGGGGCTTCAGGAAACACCATATATTTT

D: NA
V: TRBV7-9
J: TRBJ2-2
size: NA
CDR3: CSSSPSSTGELFF
DNA: TGTTCCAGCAGCCCTTCTTCCACCGGGGAGCTGTTTTTT

D: NA
V: TRBV10-2
J: TRBJ1-4
size: NA
CDR3: CASNAGTNEKLFF
DNA: TGCGCCAGCAACGCAGGCACTAATGAAAAACTGTTTTTT

D: TRBD1
V: TRBV27
J: TRBJ2-7
size: NA
CDR3: CASSSRSGQGREQYF
DNA: TGTGCCAGCAGTTCCCGCTCGGGACAGGGACGCGAGCAGTACTTC

D: NA
V: TRBV5-1
J: TRBJ1-1
size: NA
CDR3: CASSLVGGRTEAFF
DNA: TGCGCCAGCAGCTTGGTCGGAGGGAGGACTGAAGCTTTCTTT

D: NA
V: TRBV6-1
J: TRBJ2-1
size: few
CDR3: CASSLQHEQFF
DNA: TGTGCCAGCAGCTTACAACATGAGCAGTTCTTC

D: TRBD2
V: TRBV7-8
J: TRBJ2-7
size: NA
CDR3: CASSSGGSSYEQYF
DNA: TGTGCCAGCAGCTCGGGGGGATCTAGCTACGAGCAGTACTTC

D: TRBD2
V: TRBV2
J: TRBJ2-1
size: NA
CDR3: CASAGTSGNNEQFF
DNA: TGTGCCAGCGCCGGGACTAGCGGGAACAATGAGCAGTTCTTC